This T cell receptor beta chain appears in the sequencing data of a study of blood T cell repertoires in COVID-19 (dated by TCRdb to the early 2020s). The study in broad terms: Collaborator samples came from the United States, Italy and Spain and covered acute and convalescent phases of COVID-19. Where HLA class I and class II types were available, the types were taken from metadata supplied by the sample provider, not from assay-based typing. Samples were obtained from the ongoing ImmuneRACE study (first 160 participants) and from about 1,300 subjects provided by 6 global collaborators. Sample metadata almost always included a de-identified subject ID, COVID-19 status, age in years and sex. The material from the prospective study consisted of cDNA or gDNA derived from T cells, B-cell-depleted T cells, or PBMCs. A freely available public database, intended as a resource for researchers studying the immune response to SARS-CoV-2, is where the repertoires were released. Subjects who had been exposed to COVID-19, were actively infected with it, or had recovered from it provided the deeply sampled blood TCRbeta repertoires that made up the dataset. The research as a whole found: The amount of clinical and demographic metadata varied by source and participant and was provided uncurated.

In this sample, this clone turned up once. Which antigen it targets is not known. The sample holds no much larger clone one base away, and base qualities are not on file. TCRbeta CDR3 regions were amplified from genomic DNA by means of the immunoSEQ Assay, a bias-controlled multiplex PCR. The authors' analysis ran thus. Nucleated cell counts per sample were estimated from amplification of reference gene primers within the assay. Sequence reads were collapsed and filtered to measure the absolute abundance of every unique TCRbeta CDR3 rearrangement. Productive Simpson clonality was computed per sample as the square root of Simpson's diversity index over productive rearrangements. Not all clones reach the TCRdb copy of this immuneACCESS table, which keeps in-frame sequences only. Checked studies attribute under half of the gap to unresolved V genes and leave the rest unexplained. V and J calls and clone size are copied from that table; D and trimming were computed from the DNA. This sample gives around 150,000 clones in total; roughly 85% of them show up just once. The top ten constitute less than 3.5% of the sample.

The germline V gene (reference sequence) gives CDR1 as SGHNT and CDR2 as YYREEE. V trim: 4 bases; J trim: 2 bases; unmatched bases: 3. Its CDR3 holds 15 amino acids, cysteine through phenylalanine. The retained sequence is limited to the CDR3, 45 bases, with the frame set at the first base. Whole blood was collected in K2EDTA tubes by collaborating institutions according to the institutions' own protocols. For TCRbeta analysis, collaborator samples were shipped as frozen whole blood, as isolated PBMCs, or as DNA extracted from either sample type. The receptor comes from a human donor with acute or convalescent COVID-19. The donor label of this sample is uncertain. Source material: peripheral blood. This chain joins TRBV5-4 to TRBJ1-5; TRBD1 matches 10 bases in the middle. The CDR3 sequence is CASSSGQGGNQPQHF. The nucleotides read TGTGCCAGCAGCAGTGGACAGGGGGGCAATCAGCCCCAGCATTTT.